This T cell receptor beta chain is drawn from a study of tumor and adjacent non-tumor tissue in lung cancer. Study in general: There were 11 to 13 adenocarcinoma, a couple of squamous cell carcinoma and 1 small cell lung cancer cases.

This clonotype was picked up one time. A modified ARM-PCR protocol with three rounds of nested PCR amplified TCRbeta. In TCRdb, the multiplex PCR reads were re-called with MiXCR into one record per CDR3 protein. The sample yields 80,000 to 130,000 distinct CDR3 sequences, 60% to 80% seen once. This CDR3 is built from 16 residues. Between the trimmed V and J ends, which lost 5 bases and 4 bases, there was a span of 20 bases. Germline lookup yields CDR1 SGHAT and CDR2 FQNNGV. The template was RNA from unsorted bulk tissue. Distant lung tissue was collected more than 3 cm away from the tumor edge. Newly diagnosed lung cancer patients had thoracic surgery in China, August–late 2014, without prior chemotherapy.

Input material: distant non-tumor lung tissue. This clonotype was sampled from a man aged 25 to 40 with non-small cell lung cancer. The chain uses TRBV11-2 and TRBJ1-1; D remains unclear. Written as DNA, the CDR3 is TGTGCCAGCAGCCTCACCTCGCGGGCGTGGTGCACTGAAGCTTTCTTT. It codes for CASSLTSRAWCTEAFF.